Shown below are 6 T cell receptor beta chains from a single sample sequenced in a study of metastatic and nonmetastatic thyroid tumors. Using MiXCR, TCRdb re-called clones from the PCR reads. The sample has 15,000 to 20,000 clones, about a quarter seen once; the top ten hold over 15%. No treatment of any kind had been given to any patient before thyroid surgery. The sample consisted of adjacent normal tissue. The origin of the receptors is a female donor with papillary thyroid cancer or a benign thyroid nodule (not recorded which). Some clones in this sample may be carry-over from other donors' samples.

In this sample, this clone turned up a few times. The CDR3 loop reads CASIYAGNTIYF. The CDR3 DNA reads as TGTGCCAGCATTTATGCCGGAAACACCATATATTTT. The rearrangement joins TRBV2 to TRBJ1-3; D unclear. CDR3 length: 12 amino acids. The germline V and J ends were trimmed by 7 bases and 4 bases, with 8 bases remaining between them. Germline V lookup: CDR1 SNHLY, CDR2 FYNNEI.

CDR3 region: CASSKGVLFSYNSPLHF. Here the CDR3 DNA reads TGTGCCAGTAGTAAAGGGGTGTTATTTTCCTATAATTCACCCCTCCACTTT. The chain carries TRBV19 and TRBJ1-6; D may be TRBD1 (5 bases). V shed 4 bases and J shed 1 base, with 14 bases lying between them. Germline CDR1 and CDR2: LNHDA and SQIVND (reference sequence). The CDR3 has 17 amino acids.

This clone was recorded a few times. Additional DNA sequences in this sample encode the identical CDR3. The rearrangement joins TRBV28 to TRBJ2-1; TRBD1 might be the D (5 bases). Per the germline V gene, CDR1 is MDHEN and CDR2 is SYDVKM. The length of the CDR3 is 13 residues. Trimming removed 3 bases at V and 9 bases at J, with 12 bases between. As DNA, the CDR3 is TGTGCCAGCAGTTTTCAGGGTCTTCTTGAGCAGTTCTTC. Translating it yields CASSFQGLLEQFF.

This clone was detected only a few times. The chain is built from TRBV2 and TRBJ2-3, with D perhaps matching TRBD2 (7 bases). CDR1 is SNHLY and CDR2 is FYNNEI in the germline V gene. V lost 10 bases, J lost 0 bases, and 11 bases lay in between. The CDR3 has 13 residues. CDR3 sequence reads: CAKGGASTDTQYF. For the CDR3, the DNA is TGTGCCAAGGGGGGGGCGAGCACAGATACGCAGTATTTT.

This clone was counted between two and nine times. V gene TRBV6-1 combines with J gene TRBJ2-2; possible D gene TRBD2, 5 bases. V was trimmed by 6 bases and J by 2 bases, leaving 10 bases between them. Germline values: CDR1 MNHNS, CDR2 SASEGT. The CDR3 runs 14 residues. CDR3 region: CASRPEGNTGELFF. The CDR3 bases are TGTGCCAGCAGGCCCGAGGGAAACACCGGGGAGCTGTTTTTT.

This clone showed up just a few times. The V and J genes are TRBV20-1 and TRBJ2-7; 8 nucleotides line up with TRBD1. The ends lost 3 bases at V and 3 bases at J; junction bases unmatched: 1. Germline V lookup: CDR1 DFQATT, CDR2 SNEGSKA (reference sequence). The CDR3 loop spans 12 amino acids. CDR3 nucleotide sequence: TGCAGTGCTAGCGGACAGGGCTACGAGCAGTACTTC. Translation gives CSASGQGYEQYF.